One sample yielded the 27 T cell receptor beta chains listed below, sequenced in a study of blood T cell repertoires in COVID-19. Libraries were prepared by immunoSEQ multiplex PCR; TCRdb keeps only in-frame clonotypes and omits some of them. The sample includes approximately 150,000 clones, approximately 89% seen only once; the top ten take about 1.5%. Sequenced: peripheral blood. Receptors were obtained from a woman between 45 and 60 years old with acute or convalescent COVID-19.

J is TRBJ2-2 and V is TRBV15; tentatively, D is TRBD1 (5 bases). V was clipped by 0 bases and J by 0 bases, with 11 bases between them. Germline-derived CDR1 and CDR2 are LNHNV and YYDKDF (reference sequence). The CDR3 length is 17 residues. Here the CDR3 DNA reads TGTGCCACCAGCAGAGATCCAGGGCAGCCGAACACCGGGGAGCTGTTTTTT. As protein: CATSRDPGQPNTGELFF.

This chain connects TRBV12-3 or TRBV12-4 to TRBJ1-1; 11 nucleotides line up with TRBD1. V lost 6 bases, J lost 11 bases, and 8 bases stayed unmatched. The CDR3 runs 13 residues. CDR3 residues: CASSPDRGRRAFF. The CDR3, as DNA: TGTGCCAGCAGCCCGGACAGGGGGCGAAGGGCTTTCTTT.

The CDR3, as DNA: TGTGCCAGCAGCCCGGGACAGGGAGTCTATGGCTACACCTTC. This codes for CASSPGQGVYGYTF. The chain links TRBV27 to TRBJ1-2; 9 bases match TRBD1. CDR3 length: 14 amino acids. The V and J ends lost 6 bases and 4 bases, in that order; junction bases with no gene match: 6. The germline V gene has CDR1 MNHEY and CDR2 SMNVEV (reference sequence).

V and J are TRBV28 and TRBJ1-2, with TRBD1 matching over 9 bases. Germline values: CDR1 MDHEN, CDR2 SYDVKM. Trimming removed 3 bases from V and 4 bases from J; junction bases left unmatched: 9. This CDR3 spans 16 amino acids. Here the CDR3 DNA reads TGTGCCAGCAGTTTGGGGACAGGGCTGAACATCTATGGCTACACCTTC. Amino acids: CASSLGTGLNIYGYTF.

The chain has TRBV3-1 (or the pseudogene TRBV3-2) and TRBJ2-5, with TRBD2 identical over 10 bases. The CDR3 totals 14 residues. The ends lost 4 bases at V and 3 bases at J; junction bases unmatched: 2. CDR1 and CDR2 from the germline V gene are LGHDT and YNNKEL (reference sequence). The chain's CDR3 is CASSLSGGEETQYF. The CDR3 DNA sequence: TGTGCCAGCAGCCTCAGCGGGGGGGAAGAGACCCAGTACTTC.

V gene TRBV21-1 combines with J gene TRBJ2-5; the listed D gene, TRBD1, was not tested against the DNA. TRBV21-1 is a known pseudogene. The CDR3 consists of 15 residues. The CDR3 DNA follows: TGTGCCAGCAGCAAAGCAATGACAGGGGGAGAGACCCAGTACTTC. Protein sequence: CASSKAMTGGETQYF.

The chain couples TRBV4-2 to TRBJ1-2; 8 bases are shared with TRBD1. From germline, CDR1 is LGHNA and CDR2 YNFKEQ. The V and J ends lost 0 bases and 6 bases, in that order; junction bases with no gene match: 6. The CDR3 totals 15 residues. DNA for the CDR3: TGTGCCAGCAGCCAAGAACGGGTGACAGGGGATGGCTACACCTTC. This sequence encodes CASSQERVTGDGYTF.

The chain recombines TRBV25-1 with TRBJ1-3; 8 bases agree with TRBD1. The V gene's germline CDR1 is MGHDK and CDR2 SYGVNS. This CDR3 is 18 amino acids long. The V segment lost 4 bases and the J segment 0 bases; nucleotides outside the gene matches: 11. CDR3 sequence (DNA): TGTGCCAGCAGTGGGGCTCCCGGGACAGGAAGCTCTGGAAACACCATATATTTT. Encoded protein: CASSGAPGTGSSGNTIYF. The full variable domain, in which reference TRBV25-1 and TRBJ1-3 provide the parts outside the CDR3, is EADIYQTPRYLVIGTGKKITLECSQTMGHDKMYWYQQDPGMELHLIHYSYGVNSTEKGDLSSESTVSRIRTEHFPLTLESARPSHTSQYLCASSGAPGTGSSGNTIYFGEGSWLTVV.

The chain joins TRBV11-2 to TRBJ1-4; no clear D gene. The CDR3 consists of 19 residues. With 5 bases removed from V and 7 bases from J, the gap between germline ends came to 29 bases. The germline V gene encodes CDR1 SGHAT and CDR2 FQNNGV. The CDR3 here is CASSPFAGKRAYGVEKLFF. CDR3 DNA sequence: TGTGCCAGCAGCCCCTTCGCCGGGAAAAGGGCCTATGGTGTTGAAAAACTGTTTTTT.

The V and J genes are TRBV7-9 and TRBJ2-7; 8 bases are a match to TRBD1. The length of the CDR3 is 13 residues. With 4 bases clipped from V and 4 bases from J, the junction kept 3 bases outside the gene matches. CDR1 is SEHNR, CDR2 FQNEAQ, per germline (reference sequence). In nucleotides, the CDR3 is TGTGCCAGCAGCTGGACAGGGCAATACGAGCAGTACTTC. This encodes CASSWTGQYEQYF.

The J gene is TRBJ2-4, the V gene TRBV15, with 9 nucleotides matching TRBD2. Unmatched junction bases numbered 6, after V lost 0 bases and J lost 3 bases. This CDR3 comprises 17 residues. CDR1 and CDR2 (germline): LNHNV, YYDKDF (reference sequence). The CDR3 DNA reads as TGTGCCACCAGCAGAGAGGGGAGCGGGAGGCTCAAAAACATTCAGTACTTC. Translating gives CATSREGSGRLKNIQYF.

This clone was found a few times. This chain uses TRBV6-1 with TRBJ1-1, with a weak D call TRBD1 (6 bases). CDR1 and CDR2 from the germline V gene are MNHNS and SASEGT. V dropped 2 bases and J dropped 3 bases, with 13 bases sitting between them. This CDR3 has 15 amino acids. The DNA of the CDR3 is TGTGCCAGCAGTGAATACACAGGGAGGGACACTGAAGCTTTCTTT. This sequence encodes CASSEYTGRDTEAFF.

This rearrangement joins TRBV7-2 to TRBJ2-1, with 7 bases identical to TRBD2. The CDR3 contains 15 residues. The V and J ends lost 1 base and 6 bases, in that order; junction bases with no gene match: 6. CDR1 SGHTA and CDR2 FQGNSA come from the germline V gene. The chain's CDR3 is CASSLDYTSVNEQFF. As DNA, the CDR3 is TGTGCCAGCAGCTTAGATTATACTAGCGTCAATGAGCAGTTCTTC.

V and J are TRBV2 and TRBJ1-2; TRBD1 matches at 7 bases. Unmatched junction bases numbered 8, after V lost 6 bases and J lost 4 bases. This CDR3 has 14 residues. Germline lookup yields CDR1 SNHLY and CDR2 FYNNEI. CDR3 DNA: TGTGCCAGCAGAATGACAGGGCCCATCTATGGCTACACCTTC. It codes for CASRMTGPIYGYTF.

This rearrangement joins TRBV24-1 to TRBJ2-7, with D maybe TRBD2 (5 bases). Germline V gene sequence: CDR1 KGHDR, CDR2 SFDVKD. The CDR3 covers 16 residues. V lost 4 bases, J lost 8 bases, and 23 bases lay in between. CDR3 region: CATSDGVSAEWEKQYF. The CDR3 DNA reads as TGTGCCACCAGTGACGGGGTTTCGGCCGAGTGGGAGAAGCAGTACTTC.

The DNA of the CDR3 is TGCGCCAGCAGCCAAGACGCGGGACAGGGAAGAGAGACCCAGTACTTC. It is translated as CASSQDAGQGRETQYF. The rearrangement joins TRBV4-1 to TRBJ2-5, with 9 bases lining up with TRBD1. The V and J ends lost 0 bases and 4 bases, in that order; junction bases with no gene match: 6. This CDR3 region has 16 residues. Germline-derived CDR1 and CDR2 are MGHRA and YSYEKL.

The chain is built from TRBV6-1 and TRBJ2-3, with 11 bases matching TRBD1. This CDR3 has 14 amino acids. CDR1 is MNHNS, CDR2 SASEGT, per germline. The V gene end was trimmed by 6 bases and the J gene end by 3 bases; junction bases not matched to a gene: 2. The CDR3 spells CASSGTGGTDTQYF. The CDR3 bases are TGTGCCAGCAGCGGGACAGGGGGGACAGATACGCAGTATTTT.

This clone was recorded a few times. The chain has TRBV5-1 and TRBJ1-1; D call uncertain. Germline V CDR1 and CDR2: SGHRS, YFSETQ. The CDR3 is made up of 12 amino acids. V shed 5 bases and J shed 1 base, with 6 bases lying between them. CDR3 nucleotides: TGCGCCAGCAGGCGAGGGAACACTGAAGCTTTCTTT. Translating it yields CASRRGNTEAFF.

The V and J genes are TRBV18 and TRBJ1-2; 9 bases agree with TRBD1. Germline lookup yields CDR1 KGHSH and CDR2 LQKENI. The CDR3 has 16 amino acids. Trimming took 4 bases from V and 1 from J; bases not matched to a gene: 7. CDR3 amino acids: CASSRRQGEVNYGYTF. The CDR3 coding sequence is TGTGCCAGCTCACGGAGACAGGGGGAAGTTAACTATGGCTACACCTTC. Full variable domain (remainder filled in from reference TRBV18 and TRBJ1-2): NAGVMQNPRHLVRRRGQEARLRCSPMKGHSHVYWYRQLPEEGLKFMVYLQKENIIDESGMPKERFSAEFPKEGPSILRIQQVVRGDSAAYFCASSRRQGEVNYGYTFGSGTRLTVV.

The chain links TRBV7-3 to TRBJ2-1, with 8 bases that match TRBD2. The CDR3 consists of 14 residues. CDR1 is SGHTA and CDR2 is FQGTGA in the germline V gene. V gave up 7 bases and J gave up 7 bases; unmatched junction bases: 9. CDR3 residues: CASTPGLDKNEQFF. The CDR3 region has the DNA TGTGCCAGCACCCCGGGACTAGACAAAAATGAGCAGTTCTTC.

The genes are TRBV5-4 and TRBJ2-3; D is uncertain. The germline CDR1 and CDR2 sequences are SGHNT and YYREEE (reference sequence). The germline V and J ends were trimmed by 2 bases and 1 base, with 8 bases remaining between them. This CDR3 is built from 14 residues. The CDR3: CASSFGQRTDTQYF. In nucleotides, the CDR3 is TGTGCCAGCAGCTTTGGGCAGCGCACAGATACGCAGTATTTT.

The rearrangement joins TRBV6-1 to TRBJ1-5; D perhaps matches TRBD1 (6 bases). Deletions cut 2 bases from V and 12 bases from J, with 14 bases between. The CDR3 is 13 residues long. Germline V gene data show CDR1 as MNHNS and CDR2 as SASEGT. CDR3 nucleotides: TGTGCCAGCAGTGAAAGTTATCAACAGGGCCAGCATTTT. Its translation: CASSESYQQGQHF.

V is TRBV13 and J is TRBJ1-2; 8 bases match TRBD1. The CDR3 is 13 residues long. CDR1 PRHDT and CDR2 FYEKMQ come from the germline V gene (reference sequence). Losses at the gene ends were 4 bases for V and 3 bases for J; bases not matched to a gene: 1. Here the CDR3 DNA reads TGTGCCAGCAGCTCAGGGGGCGACTATGGCTACACCTTC. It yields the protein CASSSGGDYGYTF.

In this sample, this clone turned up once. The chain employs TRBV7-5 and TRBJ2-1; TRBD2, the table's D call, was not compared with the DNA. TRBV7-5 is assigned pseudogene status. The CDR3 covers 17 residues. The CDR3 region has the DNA TGTGCCAGAAGCCCCCCCACCGGGACTAGCGGGTGCAATGAGCAGTTCTTC. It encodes CARSPPTGTSGCNEQFF.

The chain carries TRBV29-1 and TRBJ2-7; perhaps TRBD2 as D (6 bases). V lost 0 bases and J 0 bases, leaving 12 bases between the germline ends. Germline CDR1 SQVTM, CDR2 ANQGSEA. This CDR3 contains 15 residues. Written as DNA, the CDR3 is TGCAGCGTTGAAGAGGGGGGACGGAGCTCCTACGAGCAGTACTTC. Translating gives CSVEEGGRSSYEQYF.

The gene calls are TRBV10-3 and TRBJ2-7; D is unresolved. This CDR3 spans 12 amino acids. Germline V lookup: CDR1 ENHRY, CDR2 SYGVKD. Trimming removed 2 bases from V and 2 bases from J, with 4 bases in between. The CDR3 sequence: CAISEDTYEQYF. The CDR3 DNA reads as TGTGCCATCAGTGAGGACACCTACGAGCAGTACTTC.

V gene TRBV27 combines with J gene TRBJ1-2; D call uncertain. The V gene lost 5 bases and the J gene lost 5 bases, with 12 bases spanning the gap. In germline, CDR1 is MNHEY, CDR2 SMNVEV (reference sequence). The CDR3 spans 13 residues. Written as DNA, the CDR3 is TGTGCCAGCAGTCCCCCGGGTGGTTATGGCTACACCTTC. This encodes CASSPPGGYGYTF.